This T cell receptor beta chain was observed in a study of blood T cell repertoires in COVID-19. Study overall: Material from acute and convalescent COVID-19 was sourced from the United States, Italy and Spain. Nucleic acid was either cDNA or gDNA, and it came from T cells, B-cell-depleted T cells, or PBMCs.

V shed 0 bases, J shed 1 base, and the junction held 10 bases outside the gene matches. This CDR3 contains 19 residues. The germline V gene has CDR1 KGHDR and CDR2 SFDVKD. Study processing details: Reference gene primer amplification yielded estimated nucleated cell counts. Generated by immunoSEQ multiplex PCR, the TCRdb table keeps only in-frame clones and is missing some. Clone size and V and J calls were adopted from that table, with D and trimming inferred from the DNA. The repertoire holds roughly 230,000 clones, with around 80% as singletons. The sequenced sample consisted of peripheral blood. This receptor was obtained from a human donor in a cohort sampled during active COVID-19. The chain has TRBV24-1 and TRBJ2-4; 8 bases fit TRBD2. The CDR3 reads CATSDLARGAARAKNIQYF. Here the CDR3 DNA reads TGTGCCACCAGTGATTTGGCGCGGGGGGCAGCGAGGGCCAAAAACATTCAGTACTTC.